This T cell receptor beta chain was recorded in a study of shared clonotypes between healthy human individuals. The ends lost 2 bases at V and 5 bases at J; junction bases unmatched: 3. CDR3 length: 15 residues. The V gene's germline CDR1 is SGHRS and CDR2 YFSETQ. In the case of this clone: What it binds is unknown.

Profiled with immunoSEQ multiplex PCR; TCRdb holds only in-frame clones, not every one. The sample lists 300,000 or so clones, around 67% occurring once. Points from the study as a whole: When compared with the clonotypes that were shared by all four sorted-subset donors, the non-shared clonotypes turned out to have lower generation probabilities.

Sequenced: memory CD4+ T cells sorted from blood. Subset given: CD45RA-negative fraction. The rearrangement uses TRBV5-1 and TRBJ2-1; 11 bases align to TRBD1. The clonotype comes from a man aged 30 to 39 in good health. The CDR3 DNA reads as TGCGCCAGCAGCTTCGGACAGGGGGCCCACAATGAGCAGTTCTTC. The encoded protein is CASSFGQGAHNEQFF.